Below, 26 T cell receptor beta chains from the same sample are listed, as sequenced in a study of blood T cell repertoires in COVID-19. Measured with immunoSEQ multiplex PCR; TCRdb has only the in-frame clones, and not every one. The table lists 85,000 to 90,000 clones, more than 75% of them singletons, with around 1.1% in the top ten. The specimen was peripheral blood. The receptors were gathered from a human donor in a cohort sampled during active COVID-19.

V usage is TRBV19 and J usage is TRBJ2-3, with D possibly matching TRBD2 (6 bases). The CDR3 consists of 13 residues. The V end was cut by 4 bases, the J end by 4 bases, with 9 bases between. The germline CDR1 and CDR2 sequences are LNHDA and SQIVND (reference sequence). The CDR3 protein is CASSRGLADTQYF. CDR3 DNA: TGTGCCAGTAGTAGGGGACTTGCAGATACGCAGTATTTT.

The chain employs TRBV30 and TRBJ1-2; D possibly corresponds to TRBD1 (5 bases). The germline V and J ends were trimmed by 4 bases and 2 bases, with 17 bases remaining between them. CDR1 GTSNPN and CDR2 SVGIG come from the germline V gene (reference sequence). The CDR3 spans 15 residues. CDR3 coding DNA: TGTGCCTGGACTCTAAGCGGGGCGATAAACTATGGCTACACCTTC. Protein sequence: CAWTLSGAINYGYTF.

This clone was observed once. The chain has TRBV9 and TRBJ2-7, with D hard to call. Germline loops: CDR1 SGDLS, CDR2 YYNGEE. Trimming shortened V by 0 bases and J by 6 bases, and 10 bases separated the two germline ends. The CDR3 is 13 residues long. This CDR3 reads CASSVAEMSEQYF. The CDR3 DNA reads TGTGCCAGCAGCGTAGCTGAGATGAGCGAGCAGTACTTC.

The chain employs TRBV27 and TRBJ2-7; a weak D match, TRBD2 (5 bases). CDR3 size: 12 residues. V dropped 4 bases and J dropped 6 bases, with 10 bases sitting between them. Germline V gene sequence: CDR1 MNHEY, CDR2 SMNVEV (reference sequence). Here the CDR3 DNA reads TGTGCCAGCAGTTATATCCGGGGCGAGCAGTACTTC. Translating gives CASSYIRGEQYF.

The chain combines TRBV25-1 with TRBJ2-7, with D maybe TRBD2 (5 bases). The CDR3 totals 14 residues. CDR1 is MGHDK, CDR2 SYGVNS, per germline. The ends were cut back, 4 bases at V and 5 bases at J, with 15 bases in the middle. CDR3 loop: CASSGPRGTHEQYF. As DNA, the CDR3 is TGTGCCAGCAGTGGGCCCCGGGGAACCCACGAGCAGTACTTC.

V and J are TRBV11-3 and TRBJ2-7; D is perhaps TRBD2 (5 bases). Germline CDR1 reads SGHNT; CDR2 reads YENEEA. The V and J ends lost 4 bases and 4 bases respectively, with 5 bases between them. There are 11 residues in the CDR3. CDR3 sequence: CASSSGYEQYF. The CDR3 DNA reads TGTGCCAGCAGCTCGGGGTACGAGCAGTACTTC.

The V gene is TRBV6-5, the J gene TRBJ1-5; possible D gene TRBD1, 5 bases. The germline CDR1 and CDR2 sequences are MNHEY and SVGAGI. Trimming removed 6 bases from V and 5 bases from J, with 11 bases in between. This CDR3 is 13 amino acids long. DNA for the CDR3: TGTGCCAGCAGCCCCGACAGAGATCAGCCCCAGCATTTT. Translated, it gives CASSPDRDQPQHF.

This clone was picked up a small number of times. Compared with germline, one end of the junction differs, possibly owing to a read error. This chain links TRBV5-7 with TRBJ2-1, with TRBD2 matching 11 bases. Being an ORF, TRBV5-7 has a function that is uncertain. The CDR3 has 15 residues. Written as DNA, the CDR3 is TGTGCCAGCAGCTTTTGGACTAGCGGGCCCAATGAGCGGTTCTTC. This codes for CASSFWTSGPNERFF.

This chain uses TRBV28 with TRBJ2-2, with D hard to call. The ends were cut back, 3 bases at V and 6 bases at J, with 14 bases in the middle. Germline CDR1 and CDR2: MDHEN and SYDVKM. This CDR3 spans 15 amino acids. In DNA, the CDR3 is TGTGCCAGCAGTTTGAGAGGCTCCCCCCCCGGGGAGCTGTTTTTT. This encodes CASSLRGSPPGELFF.

The rearrangement joins TRBV7-6 to TRBJ2-1, with D unclear. Germline V gene data show CDR1 as SGHVS and CDR2 as FNYEAQ. V gave up 5 bases and J gave up 2 bases, with 4 bases separating them. The CDR3 extends over 12 amino acids. The CDR3 DNA sequence: TGTGCCAGCAGCCCCACCTACAATGAGCAGTTCTTC. Protein sequence: CASSPTYNEQFF.

As concerns this clone: This specimen includes other DNA sequences encoding the same CDR3. The DNA for the CDR3 is TGCGCCAGCAGCTTGGTGGCGGGAGGGTACAATGAGCAGTTCTTC. As protein: CASSLVAGGYNEQFF. V usage is TRBV5-1 and J usage is TRBJ2-1, with 9 bases fitting TRBD2. Looked up from germline, CDR1 is SGHRS and CDR2 is YFSETQ. The V segment lost 0 bases and the J segment 4 bases; nucleotides outside the gene matches: 2. The CDR3 consists of 15 residues. Filled out from reference TRBV5-1 and TRBJ2-1, the complete variable domain reads KAGVTQTPRYLIKTRGQQVTLSCSPISGHRSVSWYQQTPGQGLQFLFEYFSETQRNKGNFPGRFSGRQFSNSRSEMNVSTLELGDSALYLCASSLVAGGYNEQFFGPGTRLTVL.

The chain couples TRBV10-1 to TRBJ1-1; a weak D match, TRBD1 (6 bases). Deletions cut 3 bases from V and 5 bases from J, with 19 bases between. Per germline, CDR1 WNHNN and CDR2 SYGVQD (reference sequence). CDR3 length equals 16 residues. The CDR3 reads CASSEQGGLKDTEAFF. The CDR3, as DNA: TGCGCCAGCAGTGAACAGGGCGGATTGAAGGATACTGAAGCTTTCTTT.

The chain uses TRBV11-2 and TRBJ2-5; 15 bases line up with TRBD2. Germline V gene lookup returns CDR1 SGHAT and CDR2 FQNNGV. V gave up 3 bases and J gave up 4 bases; unmatched junction bases: 0. The CDR3 contains 15 residues. The CDR3 spells CASSLGLAGGETQYF. The CDR3 DNA reads as TGTGCCAGCAGCTTGGGACTAGCGGGAGGAGAGACCCAGTACTTC.

This rearrangement joins TRBV10-2 to TRBJ1-3, with D uncertain. The CDR3 is 14 residues long. The germline CDR1 and CDR2 sequences are WSHSY and SAAADI. Trimming pared 6 bases from V and 4 bases from J, leaving 13 bases between. CDR3 DNA sequence: TGCGCCAGCAGGGACCATCGGGGAGGAAACACCATATATTTT. Translating it yields CASRDHRGGNTIYF.

The gene calls are TRBV11-2 and TRBJ1-6; tentatively, D is TRBD1 (5 bases). Germline-derived CDR1 and CDR2 are SGHAT and FQNNGV. CDR3 size: 14 residues. V lost 7 bases and J 9 bases, leaving 16 bases between the germline ends. CDR3 DNA: TGTGCCAGCAACGACAGACAGATACTTTCACCCCTCCACTTT. It codes for CASNDRQILSPLHF.

The CDR3 reads CASTNAGQGVRGGYF. The CDR3 DNA follows: TGTGCCAGCACTAATGCGGGACAGGGGGTGCGAGGGGGGTACTTC. The rearrangement links TRBV28 to TRBJ2-5; 11 nucleotides align to TRBD1. V lost 7 bases and J lost 13; bases outside the gene matches: 17. The CDR3 totals 15 residues. The germline CDR1 and CDR2 sequences are MDHEN and SYDVKM. Filled out from reference TRBV28 and TRBJ2-5, the complete variable domain reads DVKVTQSSRYLVKRTGEKVFLECVQDMDHENMFWYRQDPGLGLRLIYFSYDVKMKEKGDIPEGYSVSREKKERFSLILESASTNQTSMYLCASTNAGQGVRGGYFGPGTRLLVL.

The rearrangement uses TRBV5-1 and TRBJ2-3; possibly TRBD2 for D (5 bases). Per the germline V gene, CDR1 is SGHRS and CDR2 is YFSETQ. V lost 4 bases and J 0 bases, leaving 15 bases between the germline ends. The CDR3 has 16 residues. Here the CDR3 reads CASSQKAVTSTDTQYF. The CDR3 DNA sequence: TGCGCCAGCAGCCAGAAAGCGGTTACTAGCACAGATACGCAGTATTTT.

The J gene is TRBJ2-7, the V gene TRBV7-8, with unresolved D. Deletions cut 1 base from V and 1 base from J, with 17 bases between. Germline values: CDR1 SGHVS, CDR2 FQNEAQ. The CDR3 runs 17 residues. The CDR3 here is CASSLEGRIFISYEQYF. CDR3 nucleotides: TGTGCCAGCAGCTTAGAAGGCAGGATTTTCATTTCCTACGAGCAGTACTTC.

V is TRBV6-7 and J is TRBJ2-1; TRBD2 aligns across 8 bases. TRBV6-7 is an ORF, with its function uncertain. The V and J ends lost 6 bases and 6 bases, in that order; junction bases with no gene match: 13. The CDR3 runs 16 residues. As DNA, the CDR3 is TGTGCCAGCAGCCCAACCGGGACTAGAGGCTTCAATGAGCAGTTCTTC. Protein product: CASSPTGTRGFNEQFF.

This clone was seen a handful of times. The chain uses TRBV5-5 and TRBJ1-5; D unresolved. The ends were cut back, 1 base at V and 7 bases at J, with 9 bases in the middle. Germline CDR1 SGHKS, CDR2 YYEKEE (reference sequence). There are 13 residues in the CDR3. The CDR3 sequence: CASSLQEWQPQHF. The CDR3 DNA follows: TGTGCCAGCAGCTTGCAGGAATGGCAGCCCCAGCATTTT. The full variable domain, rest sourced from reference TRBV5-5 and TRBJ1-5, is DAGVTQSPTHLIKTRGQQVTLRCSPISGHKSVSWYQQVLGQGPQFIFQYYEKEERGRGNFPDRFSARQFPNYSSELNVNALLLGDSALYLCASSLQEWQPQHFGDGTRLSIL.

The chain joins TRBV5-5 to TRBJ1-2, with 7 positions matching TRBD1. Germline V gene lookup returns CDR1 SGHKS and CDR2 YYEKEE (reference sequence). Germline trimming cut 0 bases from V and 2 bases from J; bases unmatched to any gene: 13. The CDR3 runs 18 residues. The CDR3 DNA follows: TGTGCCAGCAGCTTGGGACCCGGTGGGACAGTCGACAACTATGGCTACACCTTC. It is translated as CASSLGPGGTVDNYGYTF.

The J gene is TRBJ2-3, the V gene TRBV5-1; TRBD2 agrees at 10 bases. The CDR3 has 15 residues. Germline trimming cut 4 bases from V and 4 bases from J; bases unmatched to any gene: 6. Germline V gives CDR1 SGHRS, CDR2 YFSETQ. The CDR3 protein is CASSQRLAGSDTQYF. Written as DNA, the CDR3 is TGCGCCAGCAGCCAGAGACTAGCGGGTTCAGATACGCAGTATTTT.

The chain links TRBV19 to TRBJ2-1, with 7 bases identical to TRBD2. V lost 6 bases and J lost 6; bases outside the gene matches: 8. CDR3 size: 14 residues. Germline CDR1 and CDR2: LNHDA and SQIVND (reference sequence). The CDR3 region has the DNA TGTGCCAGTAGCTCCCTAGGACTAGTCAATGAGCAGTTCTTC. It yields the protein CASSSLGLVNEQFF.

This clone has a handful of counts. CDR3 DNA: TGTGCCACCAGCAGAGATGTACTTGCTGGGGCCAACGTCCTGACTTTC. Its translation is CATSRDVLAGANVLTF. This chain joins TRBV15 and TRBJ2-6; D is unclear. The CDR3 sequence is 16 residues long. Per the germline V gene, CDR1 is LNHNV and CDR2 is YYDKDF (reference sequence). The ends were cut back, 0 bases at V and 2 bases at J, with 8 bases in the middle.

The V gene is TRBV5-1, the J gene TRBJ2-7, with 10 bases matching TRBD1. With 0 bases clipped from V and 6 bases from J, the junction kept 12 bases outside the gene matches. The CDR3 has 17 residues. The germline V gene has CDR1 SGHRS and CDR2 YFSETQ. In DNA form, the CDR3 reads TGCGCCAGCAGCTTGGGATTCGTGACAGGGGGCATGGGCGAGCAGTACTTC. This sequence encodes CASSLGFVTGGMGEQYF. The full variable domain, with the rest looked up from reference TRBV5-1 and TRBJ2-7, is KAGVTQTPRYLIKTRGQQVTLSCSPISGHRSVSWYQQTPGQGLQFLFEYFSETQRNKGNFPGRFSGRQFSNSRSEMNVSTLELGDSALYLCASSLGFVTGGMGEQYFGPGTRLTVT.

This clone was seen a few times. The chain links TRBV5-4 to TRBJ2-7, with 8 bases aligning to TRBD2. With 4 bases clipped from V and 0 bases from J, the junction kept 6 bases outside the gene matches. The germline V gene encodes CDR1 SGHNT and CDR2 YYREEE (reference sequence). This CDR3 has 15 residues. The CDR3 DNA follows: TGTGCCAGCAGCCGCACAGGGACTAGCTCCTACGAGCAGTACTTC. Amino acids: CASSRTGTSSYEQYF.